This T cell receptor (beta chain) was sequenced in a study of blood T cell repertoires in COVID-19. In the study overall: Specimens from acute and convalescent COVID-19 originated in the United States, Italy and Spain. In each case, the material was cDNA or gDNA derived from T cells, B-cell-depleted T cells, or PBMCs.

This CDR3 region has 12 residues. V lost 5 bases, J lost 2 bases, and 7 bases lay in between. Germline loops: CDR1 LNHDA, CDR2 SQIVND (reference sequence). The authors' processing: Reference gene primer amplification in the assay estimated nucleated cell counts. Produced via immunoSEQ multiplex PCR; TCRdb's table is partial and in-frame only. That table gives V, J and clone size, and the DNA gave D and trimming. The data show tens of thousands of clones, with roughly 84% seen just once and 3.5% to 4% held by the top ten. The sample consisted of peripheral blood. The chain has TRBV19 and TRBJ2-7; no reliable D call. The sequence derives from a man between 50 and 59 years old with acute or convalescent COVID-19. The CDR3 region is CASSVGPYEQYF. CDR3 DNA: TGTGCCAGTAGTGTGGGCCCCTACGAGCAGTACTTC.